These 6 T cell receptor beta chains originate from one sample sequenced in a study of early T cells in non-severe SARS-CoV-2 infection. TCRdb re-analysed the 5' RACE reads in MiXCR, keeping a single row per CDR3 protein. The sample has roughly 68,000 distinct CDR3 sequences, roughly 5% seen once. The source material was whole blood. The source of these receptors is an adult who was a healthcare worker with PCR-confirmed SARS-CoV-2 infection or an uninfected control (not recorded which).

This clonotype was seen at least ten times. The chain is built from TRBV14 and TRBJ1-3; D unclear. V was cut by 4 bases and J by 0 bases, with 10 bases left in between. Germline-derived CDR1 and CDR2 are SGHDN and FVKESK. The CDR3 sequence is 15 residues long. CDR3 DNA sequence: TGTGCCAGCAGCCCGCGTCTCAGCTCTGGAAACACCATATATTTT. Amino acids: CASSPRLSSGNTIYF. The complete variable domain, with remaining parts taken from reference TRBV14 and TRBJ1-3, reads EAGVTQFPSHSVIEKGQTVTLRCDPISGHDNLYWYRRVMGKEIKFLLHFVKESKQDESGMPNNRFLAERTGGTYSTLKVQPAELEDSGVYFCASSPRLSSGNTIYFGEGSWLTVV.

This clonotype was seen at least ten times. The rearrangement joins TRBV11-1 to TRBJ2-6, with 11 bases aligning to TRBD1. The CDR3 is made up of 20 amino acids. V trimming: 3 bases; J trimming: 0 bases; junction bases outside the gene matches: 10. Germline CDR1 reads SGHAT; CDR2 reads FQDESV (reference sequence). Here the CDR3 reads CASSLEAPGTGGSGANVLTF. The CDR3 nucleotides are TGTGCCAGCAGCTTGGAGGCCCCCGGGACAGGGGGCTCTGGGGCCAACGTCCTGACTTTC.

The J gene is TRBJ1-1, the V gene TRBV7-9; the match to TRBD1 covers 10 bases. The CDR3 sequence is 15 residues long. Germline trimming cut 5 bases from V and 5 bases from J; bases unmatched to any gene: 8. Germline CDR1 is SEHNR and CDR2 is FQNEAQ (reference sequence). CDR3 in DNA: TGTGCCAGCAGCACCGGGACAGGGGTGGGGACTGAAGCTTTCTTT. It encodes CASSTGTGVGTEAFF.

This clonotype appeared many times. The chain recombines TRBV5-1 with TRBJ1-4; D call uncertain. Trimming took 4 bases from V and 4 from J, leaving 8 bases between them. This CDR3 has 13 residues. Germline CDR1 SGHRS, CDR2 YFSETQ. Here the CDR3 reads CASSREGNEKLFF. For the CDR3, the DNA is TGCGCCAGCAGCCGTGAGGGTAATGAAAAACTGTTTTTT.

This clonotype appeared many times. This chain connects TRBV7-4 to TRBJ1-5, with D possibly matching TRBD1 (5 bases). Germline CDR1 and CDR2: SGHVT and SQSDAQ. Trimming stripped 5 bases from V and 2 bases from J, with 31 bases between. CDR3 size: 21 residues. The CDR3 loop reads CASSRNGRDFTRGFRNQPQHF. CDR3 DNA: TGTGCCAGCAGCCGAAACGGCCGGGACTTCACTAGGGGATTCCGCAATCAGCCCCAGCATTTT.

This clonotype turned up a few times. V and J are TRBV5-6 and TRBJ1-1, with D hard to call. Trimming removed 2 bases at V and 2 bases at J, with 16 bases between. Germline assignment: CDR1 SGHDT and CDR2 YYEEEE. This CDR3 contains 16 residues. The CDR3: CASSFLQLSGNTEAFF. CDR3 nucleotide sequence: TGTGCCAGCAGCTTTCTACAATTGTCGGGAAACACTGAAGCTTTCTTT.